Following are 31 T cell receptor beta chains from one sample sequenced in a study of monozygotic twins with inflammatory bowel disease. Each CDR3 protein gets one entry in TCRdb, which reprocessed the 5' RACE reads and gives no DNA. Across about 380,000 distinct CDR3 sequences, the top ten clones capture just over 2.5% of the sample. The material sequenced was blood. Source of these receptors: a human donor with ulcerative colitis or Crohn's disease, or a healthy co-twin of an affected twin (not recorded which).

The chain combines TRBV12-3 or TRBV12-4 with TRBJ2-7; TCRdb names TRBD2, which stays unverified in the absence of DNA. CDR3 size: 15 residues. The CDR3 loop is CASSPVAGGSYEQYF.

V is TRBV11-3 and J is TRBJ2-5. The CDR3 length is 15 residues. Germline CDR1 and CDR2: SGHNT and YENEEA. The CDR3 sequence is CASSLGDKYQETQYF. Full variable domain (rest looked up from reference TRBV11-3 and TRBJ2-5): EAGVVQSPRYKIIEKKQPVAFWCNPISGHNTLYWYLQNLGQGPELLIRYENEEAVDDSQLPKDRFSAERLKGVDSTLKIQPAELGDSAVYLCASSLGDKYQETQYFGPGTRLLVL.

This chain links TRBV11-2 with TRBJ1-2. The CDR3 is made up of 14 amino acids. Germline V CDR1 and CDR2: SGHAT, FQNNGV. CDR3 sequence: CASSPRVREDGYTF.

The rearrangement uses TRBV4-1 and TRBJ1-1; with no DNA, the TCRdb D assignment of TRBD1 cannot be verified. CDR1 and CDR2 from the germline V gene are MGHRA and YSYEKL. The CDR3 is 16 amino acids. The CDR3 protein is CASSQGWGGKDTEAFF.

The V call is TRBV5-1, the J call TRBJ2-3; there is no DNA to check the TCRdb D call of TRBD1. CDR1 is SGHRS and CDR2 is YFSETQ in the germline V gene. The CDR3 length is 14 residues. The CDR3 sequence: CASSGGQGADTQYF.

This chain links TRBV12-3 or TRBV12-4 with TRBJ1-5; TCRdb's assignment of TRBD1 cannot be checked, as there is no DNA. This CDR3 spans 14 amino acids. The CDR3 spells CASSSAGAGQPQHF.

V is TRBV28 and J is TRBJ2-1; TCRdb names TRBD2, which stays unverified in the absence of DNA. The CDR3 runs 15 residues. CDR1 is MDHEN and CDR2 is SYDVKM in the germline V gene. CDR3 region: CASRPTSGGANEQFF.

The V gene is TRBV3-1, the J gene TRBJ1-1; TCRdb proposes TRBD1, but this gene call is untestable without DNA. The CDR3 totals 15 residues. Germline V gene data show CDR1 as LGHDT and CDR2 as YNNKEL (reference sequence). CDR3 amino acids: CASSQEVRQGSEAFF.

The CDR3 reads CASSYPTSGVYNEQFF. The rearrangement uses TRBV6-2 or TRBV6-3 and TRBJ2-1; checking the TCRdb D call of TRBD2 is not possible without DNA. The CDR3 loop spans 16 amino acids. Germline V CDR1 and CDR2: MNHEY, SVGEGT.

This CDR3 is CASSRTPDREQYF. This rearrangement joins TRBV2 to TRBJ2-7; there is no DNA to check the TCRdb D call of TRBD1. The CDR3 runs to 13 residues. Germline lookup yields CDR1 SNHLY and CDR2 FYNNEI. Filled out from reference TRBV2 and TRBJ2-7, the complete variable domain reads EPEVTQTPSHQVTQMGQEVILRCVPISNHLYFYWYRQILGQKVEFLVSFYNNEISEKSEIFDDQFSVERPDGSNFTLKIRSTKLEDSAMYFCASSRTPDREQYFGPGTRLTVT.

This chain uses TRBV18 with TRBJ2-7; the TCRdb D gene call, TRBD1, has no DNA to confirm it. In germline, CDR1 is KGHSH, CDR2 LQKENI. The CDR3 is 15 residues long. Here the CDR3 reads CASSMDGVSSYEQYF. Full variable domain (remainder filled in from reference TRBV18 and TRBJ2-7): NAGVMQNPRHLVRRRGQEARLRCSPMKGHSHVYWYRQLPEEGLKFMVYLQKENIIDESGMPKERFSAEFPKEGPSILRIQQVVRGDSAAYFCASSMDGVSSYEQYFGPGTRLTVT.

The genes are TRBV7-2 and TRBJ1-5. The CDR3 runs to 14 residues. Germline-derived CDR1 and CDR2 are SGHTA and FQGNSA. The CDR3 reads CASSDRASNQPQHF.

V is TRBV9 and J is TRBJ2-3; TCRdb returns TRBD2, unconfirmable since there is no DNA. The CDR3 has 16 residues. CDR1 is SGDLS, CDR2 YYNGEE, per germline. CDR3 in amino acids: CASSDNSGGAVDTQYF.

The chain combines TRBV2 with TRBJ1-5. The germline gives CDR1 SNHLY, CDR2 FYNNEI. This CDR3 spans 14 amino acids. CDR3 sequence: CASSLGAIGQPQHF.

This chain connects TRBV12-3 or TRBV12-4 to TRBJ1-5. The CDR3 runs to 14 residues. The CDR3 here is CASTAEGVGQPQHF.

The chain links TRBV27 to TRBJ2-3; TCRdb designates TRBD1, a call that cannot be tested without DNA. The CDR3 has 17 residues. The germline CDR1 and CDR2 sequences are MNHEY and SMNVEV (reference sequence). Here the CDR3 reads CASSLWPGAGGTDTQYF.

V is TRBV15 and J is TRBJ2-5. The CDR3 runs 16 residues. Germline lookup yields CDR1 LNHNV and CDR2 YYDKDF (reference sequence). CDR3 sequence: CATSRETVIPQETQYF.

CDR3 in amino acids: CASSRDGGRSGELFF. This chain connects TRBV7-2 to TRBJ2-2; without DNA, the TCRdb call of TRBD1 cannot be checked. The CDR3 runs to 15 residues. Per the germline V gene, CDR1 is SGHTA and CDR2 is FQGNSA.

The chain employs TRBV18 and TRBJ2-7; TCRdb outputs TRBD1, but without DNA this stays unchecked. Germline V gene lookup returns CDR1 KGHSH and CDR2 LQKENI. This CDR3 has 14 residues. This CDR3 is CASSPGAGVYEQYF.

This CDR3 is CASSDTGDSPLHF. The gene calls are TRBV6-1 and TRBJ1-6. Germline V CDR1 and CDR2: MNHNS, SASEGT. This CDR3 is 13 amino acids long.

The chain has TRBV10-3 and TRBJ1-2; TCRdb's D call of TRBD1 is untestable without DNA. The length of the CDR3 is 12 residues. CDR1 and CDR2 from the germline V gene are ENHRY and SYGVKD. CDR3 region: CAIGDGGSSYTF.

J is TRBJ1-2 and V is TRBV7-9; TCRdb returns TRBD1, unconfirmable since there is no DNA. CDR3 size: 15 residues. Germline CDR1 is SEHNR and CDR2 is FQNEAQ (reference sequence). CDR3 amino acids: CASSLEGYRDYGYTF.

The chain couples TRBV3-1 to TRBJ2-1; TCRdb reports TRBD2, a call that lacks DNA to check it against. The CDR3 loop spans 16 amino acids. Germline loops: CDR1 LGHDT, CDR2 YNNKEL (reference sequence). The CDR3 sequence: CASSQDLASGLNEQFF.

V usage is TRBV7-2 and J usage is TRBJ2-4. Germline V gene data show CDR1 as SGHTA and CDR2 as FQGNSA. The CDR3 is made up of 15 amino acids. The CDR3 protein is CASSLGGRAKNIQYF.

CDR3 region: CASSYRDRSYEQYF. This chain uses TRBV6-5 with TRBJ2-7; with no DNA, the TCRdb D assignment of TRBD1 cannot be verified. The CDR3 has 14 amino acids. The germline gives CDR1 MNHEY, CDR2 SVGAGI.

V is TRBV6-1 and J is TRBJ2-7; the TRBD2 assignment by TCRdb is unverifiable without DNA. The CDR3 is made up of 15 amino acids. Germline CDR1 and CDR2: MNHNS and SASEGT. The CDR3 sequence: CASIRQLGDVYEQYF.

CDR3 residues: CASGPGSEGVF. The rearrangement links TRBV12-5 to TRBJ2-1; TCRdb picks TRBD1, but there is no DNA to check that call. The length of the CDR3 is 11 residues. Germline CDR1 reads LGHNT; CDR2 reads FRNRAP.

The V gene is TRBV7-3, the J gene TRBJ2-7; TCRdb's D call, TRBD1, is unchecked because there is no DNA. From germline, CDR1 is SGHTA and CDR2 FQGTGA. This CDR3 has 14 amino acids. The CDR3 here is CASSSTGTAKEQYF.

The rearrangement links TRBV29-1 to TRBJ2-3; TCRdb reports TRBD2, a call that lacks DNA to check it against. The CDR3 is 15 amino acids. Per the germline V gene, CDR1 is SQVTM and CDR2 is ANQGSEA. CDR3 residues: CSVDIRGSSTDTQYF.

The chain couples TRBV30 to TRBJ2-1. The CDR3 sequence is 14 residues long. In germline, CDR1 is GTSNPN, CDR2 SVGIG (reference sequence). CDR3 amino acids: CAWTGQSPYNEQFF.

The chain links TRBV9 to TRBJ2-1; the D call from TCRdb, TRBD1, cannot be confirmed without DNA. The CDR3 length is 18 residues. Germline values: CDR1 SGDLS, CDR2 YYNGEE. The CDR3 spells CASSVGGGTVWRSNEQFF.